The 17 T cell receptor beta chains below come from one sample, sequenced in a study of CD8 T cells in Susac syndrome. A quantity of roughly 0.5 to 1 ug RNA underwent reverse transcription using random hexamers. From the immunoSEQ multiplex PCR reads, TCRdb called clonotypes with MiXCR, one entry per CDR3 protein. The data hold around 90,000 distinct CDR3 sequences, with around 96% observed a single time. The specimen was CD8+ T cells from PBMCs. All receptors derive from a human donor with Susac syndrome.

The chain uses TRBV5-1 and TRBJ1-1, with TRBD1 as a possible D gene (5 bases). Germline values: CDR1 SGHRS, CDR2 YFSETQ. This CDR3 has 15 amino acids. V lost 0 bases and J lost 8, with 17 bases in between. The CDR3 region has the DNA TGCGCCAGCAGCTTGGCCCTGGGGCAGGCGGTAGAAGCTTTCTTT. Its translation: CASSLALGQAVEAFF.

This chain links TRBV27 with TRBJ2-1, with TRBD2 identical over 10 bases. Germline loops: CDR1 MNHEY, CDR2 SMNVEV (reference sequence). V gave up 6 bases and J gave up 2 bases; unmatched junction bases: 4. The length of the CDR3 is 15 residues. CDR3 loop: CASRASGGAYNEQFF. CDR3 DNA sequence: TGTGCCAGCAGGGCGAGCGGGGGGGCCTACAATGAGCAGTTCTTC.

The chain combines TRBV20-1 with TRBJ2-5; no definite D call. Trimming shortened V by 2 bases and J by 2 bases, and 9 bases separated the two germline ends. The length of the CDR3 is 13 residues. Germline CDR1 DFQATT, CDR2 SNEGSKA (reference sequence). The CDR3 coding sequence is TGCAGTGCTAGAAAGTCCAGTCAAGAGACCCAGTACTTC. This codes for CSARKSSQETQYF.

The chain joins TRBV7-2 to TRBJ2-7, with TRBD1 matching over 7 bases. This CDR3 is 13 amino acids long. Germline CDR1 is SGHTA and CDR2 is FQGNSA. The junction had 5 bases not matched to a gene; V was cut back by 3 bases and J by 6 bases. CDR3 bases: TGTGCCAGCAGCTTTTCAGGGGGTAGCGAGCAGTACTTC. It is translated as CASSFSGGSEQYF.

J is TRBJ2-1 and V is TRBV6-2 or TRBV6-3; 7 bases match TRBD2. Looked up from germline, CDR1 is MNHEY and CDR2 is SVGEGT. The V and J ends lost 2 bases and 8 bases, in that order; junction bases with no gene match: 3. This CDR3 has 13 residues. For the CDR3, the DNA is TGTGCCAGCAGTTACGGGGGGGAATATGAGCAGTTCTTC. Protein: CASSYGGEYEQFF.

J is TRBJ1-6 and V is TRBV30; D might be TRBD1 (5 bases). CDR1 and CDR2 (germline): GTSNPN, SVGIG (reference sequence). The CDR3 totals 13 residues. V lost 3 bases and J lost 8, with 11 bases in between. The CDR3 reads CAWRQGWDSPLHF. The CDR3 nucleotides are TGTGCCTGGAGGCAGGGATGGGATTCACCCCTCCACTTT.

This chain joins TRBV12-3 or TRBV12-4 and TRBJ1-1; tentatively, D is TRBD1 (5 bases). This CDR3 contains 13 residues. Trimming removed 5 bases at V and 3 bases at J, with 10 bases between. The CDR3: CASSVKGYTEAFF. In DNA form, the CDR3 reads TGTGCCAGCAGTGTGAAGGGGTACACTGAAGCTTTCTTT.

V gene TRBV20-1 combines with J gene TRBJ1-4; 8 bases are shared with TRBD1. The CDR3 consists of 17 residues. The germline V gene encodes CDR1 DFQATT and CDR2 SNEGSKA (reference sequence). V shed 5 bases, J shed 2 bases, and the junction held 13 bases outside the gene matches. CDR3 amino acids: CSADLGRGPTTNEKLFF. CDR3 DNA sequence: TGCAGTGCTGACCTAGGCAGGGGGCCCACTACTAATGAAAAACTGTTTTTT.

V gene TRBV18 combines with J gene TRBJ2-7, with a tentative D call TRBD1 (6 bases). Germline V gene lookup returns CDR1 KGHSH and CDR2 LQKENI. With 1 base removed from V and 2 bases from J, the gap between germline ends came to 12 bases. This CDR3 has 15 residues. CDR3 region: CASSPLQGATYEQYF. The CDR3 DNA follows: TGTGCCAGCTCACCACTACAGGGCGCTACCTACGAGCAGTACTTC.

This clonotype came up a few times. The chain couples TRBV29-1 to TRBJ1-1; D gene ambiguous. V dropped 4 bases and J dropped 3 bases, with 6 bases sitting between them. The CDR3 contains 11 residues. Germline V gene data show CDR1 as SQVTM and CDR2 as ANQGSEA. The DNA of the CDR3 is TGCAGCGTTGTGGCCTACACTGAAGCTTTCTTT. Its protein is CSVVAYTEAFF.

The rearrangement joins TRBV19 to TRBJ1-2, with 9 bases aligning to TRBD1. Germline CDR1 LNHDA, CDR2 SQIVND (reference sequence). Trimming took 5 bases from V and 8 from J; bases not matched to a gene: 9. The CDR3 loop spans 14 amino acids. Written as DNA, the CDR3 is TGTGCCAGTAGTTCACAGGGGGCAGGTGACGGCTACACCTTC. Its translation is CASSSQGAGDGYTF. The full variable domain, in which reference TRBV19 and TRBJ1-2 provide the parts outside the CDR3, is DGGITQSPKYLFRKEGQNVTLSCEQNLNHDAMYWYRQDPGQGLRLIYYSQIVNDFQKGDIAEGYSVSREKKESFPLTVTSAQKNPTAFYLCASSSQGAGDGYTFGSGTRLTVV.

V and J are TRBV24-1 and TRBJ1-5; D unclear. The CDR3 covers 16 residues. V dropped 4 bases and J dropped 0 bases, with 12 bases sitting between them. Looked up from germline, CDR1 is KGHDR and CDR2 is SFDVKD. CDR3 in amino acids: CATSDPDGDSNQPQHF. CDR3 DNA sequence: TGTGCCACCAGTGACCCTGACGGCGATAGCAATCAGCCCCAGCATTTT.

The chain has TRBV27 and TRBJ2-5; possible D gene TRBD2, 5 bases. V lost 5 bases and J lost 5, with 21 bases in between. This CDR3 has 16 residues. Per germline, CDR1 MNHEY and CDR2 SMNVEV (reference sequence). The CDR3 DNA is TGTGCCAGCAGTACCACGACGCGGGCTACCAAGGAGACCCAGTACTTC. It translates to CASSTTTRATKETQYF.

This chain connects TRBV27 to TRBJ1-1, with a possible D match to TRBD1 (6 bases). Trimming cost V 6 bases and J 2 bases, with 13 bases left between them. Germline V gene sequence: CDR1 MNHEY, CDR2 SMNVEV (reference sequence). This CDR3 is 14 amino acids long. The CDR3 here is CASSAGHPNTEAFF. For the CDR3, the DNA is TGTGCCAGCAGCGCGGGACACCCCAACACTGAAGCTTTCTTT.

J is TRBJ2-5 and V is TRBV20-1; 10 positions agree with TRBD1. V was clipped by 2 bases and J by 4 bases; unmatched bases: 10. Germline V gene data show CDR1 as DFQATT and CDR2 as SNEGSKA (reference sequence). The CDR3 is made up of 16 amino acids. The CDR3 coding sequence is TGCAGTGCTAGATCACCGACAGGGGGCTCAGGAGAGACCCAGTACTTC. Protein product: CSARSPTGGSGETQYF.

This clonotype came up once. The chain recombines TRBV6-2 or TRBV6-3 with TRBJ1-2, with 7 bases aligning to TRBD1. CDR1 and CDR2 from the germline V gene are MNHEY and SVGEGT. The CDR3 loop spans 15 amino acids. With V trimmed by 7 bases and J by 2 bases, 10 bases remained unmatched. DNA for the CDR3: TGTGCCAGCAAGTTCGACAGGGAGTCGAACTATGGCTACACCTTC. It yields the protein CASKFDRESNYGYTF.

The chain has TRBV6-6 and TRBJ1-5; 8 bases line up with TRBD1. The germline gives CDR1 MNHNY, CDR2 SVGAGI (reference sequence). J lost 2 bases, V lost 11 bases, and 8 bases had no gene match. This CDR3 region has 14 residues. Here the CDR3 DNA reads TGTGCCGGAGGCGACAGGGGCGGCAATCAGCCCCAGCATTTT. Encoded protein: CAGGDRGGNQPQHF.